The T cell receptor beta chain described here comes from a study of early T cells in non-severe SARS-CoV-2 infection. Study information: Bulk RNA isolated from unsorted whole blood underwent sequencing; chains were not paired.

Study-level results: VDJdb matching, biased toward anti-spike CD8 responses, missed private and CD4 specificities.

Concerning this clonotype itself: Antigen specificity is unknown.

Unique molecular identifiers were attached to individual cDNA molecules. TCRdb independently ran MiXCR on the 5' RACE reads; one entry per CDR3 protein. The sample shows tens of thousands of distinct CDR3 sequences, more than 12% of them seen only once. The CDR3 covers 14 residues. Looked up from germline, CDR1 is PRHDT and CDR2 is FYEKMQ (reference sequence). The V segment lost 5 bases and the J segment 2 bases; nucleotides outside the gene matches: 4. The starting material was whole blood, obtained at baseline. The rearrangement links TRBV13 to TRBJ2-5, with 8 bases lining up with TRBD2. The receptor was derived from an adult who was a healthcare worker with PCR-confirmed SARS-CoV-2 infection or an uninfected control (not recorded which). The CDR3: CASSPGLEQETQYF. The CDR3, as DNA: TGTGCCAGCAGCCCGGGACTAGAACAAGAGACCCAGTACTTC.